This is a list of T cell receptor beta chains from one sample in a study of blood T cell repertoires in COVID-19. Measured with immunoSEQ multiplex PCR; TCRdb has only the in-frame clones, and not every one. The sample carries about 150,000 clones, 84% recorded once. The sequencing input was peripheral blood. The receptors shown here come from a woman between 50 and 59 years old in a cohort sampled during active or convalescent COVID-19. Each CDR3 is given with its conserved first and last residue. The D gene is left open where the match is weak. Where a row states a size, it is once, few, many or the class of an expanded clone; other rows omit it.

j_call: TRBJ2-7
clone_size: many
d_call: TRBD2
v_call: TRBV5-5
cdr3_aa: CASSLGLAGGRFYEQYF
cdr3_nt: TGTGCCAGCAGCTTGGGGTTAGCGGGGGGACGTTTCTACGAGCAGTACTTC

j_call: TRBJ2-1
clone_size: NA
d_call: TRBD2
v_call: TRBV27
cdr3_aa: CASSPPSGGPGRHNEQFF
cdr3_nt: TGTGCCAGCAGTCCTCCTAGCGGGGGACCCGGAAGGCACAATGAGCAGTTCTTC

j_call: TRBJ2-3
clone_size: NA
d_call: TRBD2
v_call: TRBV3-1/TRBV3-2
cdr3_aa: CASSQDPSGYTDTQYF
cdr3_nt: TGTGCCAGCAGCCAAGATCCTAGCGGCTACACAGATACGCAGTATTTT

j_call: TRBJ2-5
clone_size: NA
d_call: NA
v_call: TRBV4-3
cdr3_aa: CASSKNQGETQYF
cdr3_nt: TGCGCCAGCAGCAAAAACCAGGGAGAGACCCAGTACTTC

j_call: TRBJ1-6
clone_size: NA
d_call: TRBD1
v_call: TRBV5-1
cdr3_aa: CASSLGQGFDTSPLHF
cdr3_nt: TGCGCCAGCAGCTTGGGACAGGGTTTCGATACTTCACCCCTCCACTTT

j_call: TRBJ2-2
clone_size: once
d_call: TRBD1
v_call: TRBV6-5
cdr3_aa: CASRGTGAFTGELFF
cdr3_nt: TGTGCCAGCAGGGGGACAGGGGCCTTCACCGGGGAGCTGTTTTTT

j_call: TRBJ1-1
clone_size: NA
d_call: NA
v_call: TRBV5-6
cdr3_aa: CASSPGHFTEAFF
cdr3_nt: TGTGCCAGCAGCCCGGGACACTTCACTGAAGCTTTCTTT

j_call: TRBJ2-1
clone_size: NA
d_call: NA
v_call: TRBV4-3
cdr3_aa: CASSQPPGNEQFF
cdr3_nt: TGCGCCAGCAGCCAACCCCCCGGGAATGAGCAGTTCTTC

j_call: TRBJ1-6
clone_size: NA
d_call: NA
v_call: TRBV7-2
cdr3_aa: CASSYGSVSTGSPLHF
cdr3_nt: TGTGCCAGCAGCTACGGGTCCGTATCAACGGGATCACCCCTCCACTTT

j_call: TRBJ2-1
clone_size: NA
d_call: NA
v_call: TRBV28
cdr3_aa: CASSNLGRGIDNEQFF
cdr3_nt: TGTGCCAGCTCCAACCTGGGCAGGGGCATTGACAATGAGCAGTTCTTC

j_call: TRBJ1-1
clone_size: NA
d_call: NA
v_call: TRBV6-5
cdr3_aa: CASSRQARTEAFF
cdr3_nt: TGTGCCAGCAGTAGACAGGCCAGGACTGAAGCTTTCTTT

j_call: TRBJ2-2
clone_size: NA
d_call: NA
v_call: TRBV7-2
cdr3_aa: CASSTSRLNTGELFF
cdr3_nt: TGTGCCAGCAGCACTAGCCGACTTAACACCGGGGAGCTGTTTTTT

j_call: TRBJ1-2
clone_size: many
d_call: TRBD1
v_call: TRBV12-5
cdr3_aa: CASRGQGIHDGYTF
cdr3_nt: TGTGCTAGCCGCGGACAGGGCATACACGATGGCTACACCTTC

j_call: TRBJ2-1
clone_size: NA
d_call: TRBD1
v_call: TRBV5-3
cdr3_aa: CARSLDEETGGYNEQFF
cdr3_nt: TGTGCCAGAAGCTTGGACGAGGAGACAGGGGGGTACAATGAGCAGTTCTTC

j_call: TRBJ2-7
clone_size: NA
d_call: TRBD1
v_call: TRBV14
cdr3_aa: CASSSQGALREQYF
cdr3_nt: TGTGCCAGCAGCTCGCAGGGGGCCCTTCGGGAGCAGTACTTC

j_call: TRBJ1-5
clone_size: once
d_call: NA
v_call: TRBV1
cdr3_aa: CTSSQERGNQPQHF
cdr3_nt: TGCACCAGCAGCCAAGAGAGGGGCAATCAGCCCCAGCATTTT

j_call: TRBJ1-6
clone_size: NA
d_call: NA
v_call: TRBV5-1
cdr3_aa: CASSLSGDPALHF
cdr3_nt: TGCGCCAGCAGCTTGAGTGGAGACCCAGCCCTCCACTTT

j_call: TRBJ2-1
clone_size: NA
d_call: TRBD1
v_call: TRBV5-5
cdr3_aa: CASSYTGVEQFF
cdr3_nt: TGTGCCAGCAGCTACACAGGGGTTGAGCAGTTCTTC

j_call: TRBJ1-2
clone_size: many
d_call: TRBD1
v_call: TRBV6-5
cdr3_aa: CASSYSTGIGYGYTF
cdr3_nt: TGTGCCAGCAGTTACTCGACAGGGATCGGCTATGGCTACACCTTC

j_call: TRBJ2-6
clone_size: NA
d_call: NA
v_call: TRBV7-2
cdr3_aa: CASSFTPAGRSGANVLTF
cdr3_nt: TGTGCCAGCAGCTTCACACCGGCAGGCCGCTCTGGGGCCAACGTCCTGACTTTC

j_call: TRBJ2-1
clone_size: NA
d_call: TRBD2
v_call: TRBV6-5
cdr3_aa: CASSYSQRGKNEQFF
cdr3_nt: TGTGCCAGCAGTTACTCCCAGCGGGGAAAGAATGAGCAGTTCTTC

j_call: TRBJ2-7
clone_size: NA
d_call: TRBD1
v_call: TRBV15
cdr3_aa: CATSRNVQGTREQYF
cdr3_nt: TGTGCCACCAGCAGAAACGTACAGGGGACGAGGGAGCAGTACTTC

j_call: TRBJ1-5
clone_size: NA
d_call: NA
v_call: TRBV19
cdr3_aa: CASSIIGENQPQHF
cdr3_nt: TGTGCCAGTAGCATAATAGGGGAAAATCAGCCCCAGCATTTT

j_call: TRBJ2-7
clone_size: NA
d_call: TRBD1
v_call: TRBV3-1/TRBV3-2
cdr3_aa: CASSQGGTGSGEQYF
cdr3_nt: TGTGCCAGCAGCCAGGGAGGGACAGGGTCTGGCGAGCAGTACTTC

j_call: TRBJ1-1
clone_size: NA
d_call: NA
v_call: TRBV6-5
cdr3_aa: CASSLQWKNTEAFF
cdr3_nt: TGTGCCAGCAGTTTACAGTGGAAGAACACTGAAGCTTTCTTT

j_call: TRBJ1-2
clone_size: NA
d_call: TRBD1
v_call: TRBV6-4
cdr3_aa: CASSPGTGNYGYTF
cdr3_nt: TGTGCCAGCAGTCCCGGGACAGGGAACTATGGCTACACCTTC

j_call: TRBJ1-4
clone_size: NA
d_call: TRBD1
v_call: TRBV10-3
cdr3_aa: CATTQDRDNEKLFF
cdr3_nt: TGTGCCACCACCCAGGACAGGGATAATGAAAAACTGTTTTTT

j_call: TRBJ2-2
clone_size: NA
d_call: TRBD1
v_call: TRBV5-1
cdr3_aa: CASSRDRGNTGELFF
cdr3_nt: TGCGCCAGCAGTCGGGACAGGGGGAACACCGGGGAGCTGTTTTTT

j_call: TRBJ2-5
clone_size: NA
d_call: NA
v_call: TRBV30
cdr3_aa: CAWSGSGETQYF
cdr3_nt: TGTGCCTGGAGTGGGTCCGGGGAGACCCAGTACTTC

j_call: TRBJ1-3
clone_size: NA
d_call: NA
v_call: TRBV27
cdr3_aa: CASSQSGGRAATGNTIYF
cdr3_nt: TGTGCCAGCAGTCAAAGCGGGGGGAGGGCCGCTACTGGAAACACCATATATTTT

j_call: TRBJ1-2
clone_size: NA
d_call: NA
v_call: TRBV5-4
cdr3_aa: CASSLTDYGYTF
cdr3_nt: TGTGCCAGCAGCCTAACGGACTATGGCTACACCTTC

j_call: TRBJ2-7
clone_size: few
d_call: TRBD2
v_call: TRBV3-1/TRBV3-2
cdr3_aa: CASSQGTGGGYEQYF
cdr3_nt: TGTGCCAGCAGCCAGGGGACTGGGGGGGGTTACGAGCAGTACTTC

j_call: TRBJ1-6
clone_size: NA
d_call: NA
v_call: TRBV6-5
cdr3_aa: CASNRIRTGSPLHF
cdr3_nt: TGTGCCAGCAATAGAATCAGAACGGGGTCACCCCTCCACTTT

j_call: TRBJ1-4
clone_size: NA
d_call: NA
v_call: TRBV5-1
cdr3_aa: CASSSTGQINEKLFF
cdr3_nt: TGCGCCAGCAGCTCGACAGGACAGATTAATGAAAAACTGTTTTTT

j_call: TRBJ1-3
clone_size: NA
d_call: NA
v_call: TRBV5-1
cdr3_aa: CASSSPTHSGDTIYF
cdr3_nt: TGCGCCAGCAGTTCTCCTACACATTCTGGAGACACCATATATTTT

j_call: TRBJ2-1
clone_size: NA
d_call: NA
v_call: TRBV11-3
cdr3_aa: CASSLVGRANEQFF
cdr3_nt: TGTGCCAGCAGCTTAGTAGGCAGGGCCAATGAGCAGTTCTTC

j_call: TRBJ2-3
clone_size: NA
d_call: TRBD2
v_call: TRBV18
cdr3_aa: CASSPLAGANTDTQYF
cdr3_nt: TGTGCCAGCTCACCACTAGCGGGGGCAAACACAGATACGCAGTATTTT

j_call: TRBJ1-5
clone_size: NA
d_call: NA
v_call: TRBV27
cdr3_aa: CASNQRGGGNQPQHF
cdr3_nt: TGTGCCAGCAATCAGCGGGGGGGTGGCAATCAGCCCCAGCATTTT

j_call: TRBJ2-1
clone_size: NA
d_call: TRBD2
v_call: TRBV15
cdr3_aa: CATSRVGKRGINEQFF
cdr3_nt: TGTGCCACCAGCAGAGTTGGCAAGCGGGGGATCAATGAGCAGTTCTTC

j_call: TRBJ2-1
clone_size: once
d_call: NA
v_call: TRBV4-1
cdr3_aa: CASSPPRDFHEQFF
cdr3_nt: TGCGCCAGCAGCCCACCCCGGGATTTCCATGAGCAGTTCTTC

j_call: TRBJ1-2
clone_size: NA
d_call: NA
v_call: TRBV6-6
cdr3_aa: CASTPGGHYGYTF
cdr3_nt: TGTGCCAGCACCCCGGGGGGCCACTATGGCTACACCTTC

j_call: TRBJ2-7
clone_size: NA
d_call: TRBD2
v_call: TRBV9
cdr3_aa: CASSVAGGADLYEQYF
cdr3_nt: TGTGCCAGCAGCGTCGCGGGAGGGGCAGACCTCTACGAGCAGTACTTC